These 23 T cell receptor beta chains originate from one sample sequenced in a study of shared clonotypes between healthy human individuals. TCRdb keeps only in-frame clones here, not all; method: immunoSEQ multiplex PCR. Of 730,000 or so clones in the sample, about two thirds are singletons; the top ten hold 1.5% to 2%. The material sequenced was memory CD4+ T cells sorted from blood. Documented subset: CD45RA-negative fraction. The receptor set was obtained from a woman under 40 in good health.

The genes are TRBV7-8 and TRBJ1-4, with D perhaps matching TRBD1 (6 bases). This CDR3 has 15 residues. Looked up from germline, CDR1 is SGHVS and CDR2 is FQNEAQ. Trimming took 2 bases from V and 5 from J, leaving 12 bases between them. The CDR3 bases are TGTGCCAGCAGCTTAAACAACAGGGCGAATGAAAAACTGTTTTTT. It translates to CASSLNNRANEKLFF.

The chain recombines TRBV28 with TRBJ1-4; D ambiguous. The germline gives CDR1 MDHEN, CDR2 SYDVKM. Trimming left V 4 bases short and J 8 bases short, with 8 bases between. The length of the CDR3 is 12 residues. DNA for the CDR3: TGTGCCAGCAGTTATCGGCCCGAAAAACTGTTTTTT. Encoded protein: CASSYRPEKLFF. Combining the CDR3 with reference TRBV28 and TRBJ1-4 gives the whole variable domain DVKVTQSSRYLVKRTGEKVFLECVQDMDHENMFWYRQDPGLGLRLIYFSYDVKMKEKGDIPEGYSVSREKKERFSLILESASTNQTSMYLCASSYRPEKLFFGSGTQLSVL.

A single count supports this clone. The chain joins TRBV4-1 to TRBJ2-3; D not resolved. Between the trimmed V and J ends, which lost 0 bases and 2 bases, there was a span of 15 bases. The length of the CDR3 is 17 residues. Germline V gene sequence: CDR1 MGHRA, CDR2 YSYEKL. The CDR3 region has the DNA TGCGCCAGCAGCCAAGACGATTTCTCTGGATACACAGATACGCAGTATTTT. Amino acids: CASSQDDFSGYTDTQYF.

This chain connects TRBV5-1 to TRBJ1-2, with TRBD1 matching 8 bases. This CDR3 spans 13 amino acids. The ends lost 3 bases at V and 7 bases at J; junction bases unmatched: 5. CDR1 SGHRS and CDR2 YFSETQ come from the germline V gene. CDR3 residues: CASSSQGEVGYTF. The DNA for the CDR3 is TGCGCCAGCAGCTCACAGGGGGAGGTTGGCTACACCTTC.

The V and J genes are TRBV4-1 and TRBJ2-5, with D possibly being TRBD2 (6 bases). The CDR3 spans 13 residues. V dropped 0 bases and J dropped 11 bases, with 13 bases sitting between them. CDR1 is MGHRA and CDR2 is YSYEKL in the germline V gene. DNA for the CDR3: TGCGCCAGCAGCCAAGACCGGGGGATAGAGCAGTACTTC. Its protein is CASSQDRGIEQYF.

This clone was observed once. The chain carries TRBV5-5 and TRBJ2-5; D gene unclear. Trimming removed 2 bases at V and 5 bases at J, with 4 bases between. This CDR3 has 11 residues. Germline assignment: CDR1 SGHKS and CDR2 YYEKEE (reference sequence). CDR3 DNA sequence: TGTGCCAGCAGCTTCTCCGAGACCCAGTACTTC. It codes for CASSFSETQYF.

The chain combines TRBV18 with TRBJ2-5; 8 bases match TRBD1. The length of the CDR3 is 15 residues. Germline-derived CDR1 and CDR2 are KGHSH and LQKENI. The ends lost 0 bases at V and 5 bases at J; junction bases unmatched: 5. The CDR3 DNA follows: TGTGCCAGCTCACCACCTGGGACAGGCCGCGAGACCCAGTACTTC. Amino acids: CASSPPGTGRETQYF.

This chain connects TRBV7-8 to TRBJ2-3; 7 nucleotides agree with TRBD2. Germline lookup yields CDR1 SGHVS and CDR2 FQNEAQ. The CDR3 runs to 14 residues. V lost 4 bases to trimming and J lost 7 bases; unmatched junction nucleotides: 8. The CDR3 region is CASSSGGSANTQYF. CDR3 nucleotides: TGTGCCAGCAGCTCGGGGGGTTCCGCGAATACGCAGTATTTT.

The chain uses TRBV29-1 and TRBJ2-1, with 10 bases aligning to TRBD1. CDR1 and CDR2 from the germline V gene are SQVTM and ANQGSEA. V shed 7 bases and J 6 bases; nucleotides not matched to a gene: 6. This CDR3 has 13 residues. CDR3 amino acids: CSGRGDRGNEQFF. The DNA for the CDR3 is TGCAGCGGTCGGGGGGACAGGGGCAATGAGCAGTTCTTC.

Only a few counts were recorded for this clone. The same CDR3 arises from other DNA sequences in this sample as well. This chain joins TRBV2 and TRBJ2-4; 9 bases fit TRBD1. The trim removed 6 bases at V and 1 base at J, leaving 4 bases unmatched. CDR1 is SNHLY and CDR2 is FYNNEI in the germline V gene. This CDR3 contains 15 residues. CDR3 in amino acids: CASRIQGAAKNIQYF. The CDR3 DNA is TGTGCCAGCAGAATACAGGGGGCGGCCAAAAACATTCAGTACTTC.

This clone appeared a few times. The genes are TRBV7-9 and TRBJ2-5, with D perhaps TRBD1 (6 bases). V lost 5 bases and J lost 4, with 11 bases in between. Germline V CDR1 and CDR2: SEHNR, FQNEAQ (reference sequence). CDR3 length: 13 amino acids. The CDR3 nucleotides read TGTGCCAGCAGCCAATCCAGGGGAGAGACCCAGTACTTC. Protein product: CASSQSRGETQYF.

DNA of the CDR3: TGCGCCAGCAATGCCGGGACAGCATCTTACGAGCAGTACTTC. This codes for CASNAGTASYEQYF. The rearrangement uses TRBV5-1 and TRBJ2-7; 7 bases match TRBD1. With V trimmed by 6 bases and J by 4 bases, 10 bases remained unmatched. Germline CDR1 is SGHRS and CDR2 is YFSETQ. The length of the CDR3 is 14 residues.

The rearrangement links TRBV11-2 to TRBJ2-3, with TRBD1 matching over 9 bases. The germline CDR1 and CDR2 sequences are SGHAT and FQNNGV. With V trimmed by 4 bases and J by 4 bases, 9 bases remained unmatched. The CDR3 runs 16 residues. This CDR3 is CASSSRTGAISDTQYF. CDR3 DNA sequence: TGTGCCAGCAGCTCCCGGACAGGGGCGATCTCAGATACGCAGTATTTT.

This clone has just a few counts. V is TRBV27 and J is TRBJ1-1; the match to TRBD1 covers 7 bases. V lost 8 bases, J lost 2 bases, and 8 bases stayed unmatched. The CDR3 totals 14 residues. Germline-derived CDR1 and CDR2 are MNHEY and SMNVEV (reference sequence). This chain's CDR3 is CASRKGGPNTEAFF. The CDR3, as DNA: TGTGCCAGCCGAAAAGGGGGCCCTAACACTGAAGCTTTCTTT.

This clone was detected only once. This chain connects TRBV6-5 to TRBJ2-7; unclear D gene. Germline V gives CDR1 MNHEY, CDR2 SVGAGI. The CDR3 runs 14 residues. Trimming cost V 2 bases and J 3 bases, with 11 bases left between them. The CDR3 DNA reads TGTGCCAGCAGTTACGATGGGCCGAGCTACGAGCAGTACTTC. Protein sequence: CASSYDGPSYEQYF.

The V gene is TRBV6-1, the J gene TRBJ1-5; D is uncertain. Germline lookup yields CDR1 MNHNS and CDR2 SASEGT. This CDR3 is 13 amino acids long. The V and J ends lost 6 bases and 5 bases respectively, with 11 bases between them. The CDR3: CASSFGEDQPQHF. As DNA, the CDR3 is TGTGCCAGCAGCTTTGGCGAGGATCAGCCCCAGCATTTT.

This clone is a singleton in its sample. The J gene is TRBJ1-1, the V gene TRBV5-1, with D unresolved. Trimming removed 0 bases at V and 3 bases at J, with 9 bases between. Germline V gives CDR1 SGHRS, CDR2 YFSETQ. The CDR3 runs to 14 residues. The CDR3 region is CASSLALQDTEAFF. In DNA form, the CDR3 reads TGCGCCAGCAGCTTGGCCTTACAAGACACTGAAGCTTTCTTT. Filled out from reference TRBV5-1 and TRBJ1-1, the complete variable domain reads KAGVTQTPRYLIKTRGQQVTLSCSPISGHRSVSWYQQTPGQGLQFLFEYFSETQRNKGNFPGRFSGRQFSNSRSEMNVSTLELGDSALYLCASSLALQDTEAFFGQGTRLTVV.

This chain links TRBV11-2 with TRBJ2-3; the D is unclear. The V gene's germline CDR1 is SGHAT and CDR2 FQNNGV. Trimming shortened V by 4 bases and J by 0 bases, and 8 bases separated the two germline ends. The CDR3 has 14 residues. For the CDR3, the DNA is TGTGCCAGCAGCTCAATGACTAGCACAGATACGCAGTATTTT. Its translation is CASSSMTSTDTQYF. Looking up the rest from reference TRBV11-2 and TRBJ2-3 gives the full variable domain: EAGVAQSPRYKIIEKRQSVAFWCNPISGHATLYWYQQILGQGPKLLIQFQNNGVVDDSQLPKDRFSAERLKGVDSTLKIQPAKLEDSAVYLCASSSMTSTDTQYFGPGTRLTVL.

J is TRBJ2-7 and V is TRBV6-5; TRBD2 aligns across 8 bases. Trimming cost V 7 bases and J 2 bases; bases outside gene matches: 7. This CDR3 spans 14 amino acids. CDR1 and CDR2 (germline): MNHEY, SVGAGI. CDR3 in amino acids: CASTRTSGTYEQYF. For the CDR3, the DNA is TGTGCCAGCACGCGTACTAGCGGCACCTACGAGCAGTACTTC.

This clone was recorded many times. The chain carries TRBV5-4 and TRBJ2-5, with a tentative D call TRBD2 (7 bases). CDR1 and CDR2 (germline): SGHNT, YYREEE (reference sequence). CDR3 length: 15 residues. V lost 4 bases and J lost 5, with 18 bases in between. Here the CDR3 DNA reads TGTGCCAGCAGCCCGCCTAAGGGGGGGAGCGAGACCCAGTACTTC. It encodes CASSPPKGGSETQYF.

This clone was counted ten times or more. V usage is TRBV29-1 and J usage is TRBJ1-1, with a weak D call TRBD1 (5 bases). The germline V and J ends were trimmed by 7 bases and 4 bases, with 19 bases remaining between them. Germline V gives CDR1 SQVTM, CDR2 ANQGSEA. The CDR3 consists of 14 residues. The CDR3: CSAPPQGEGTEAFF. In nucleotides, the CDR3 is TGCAGCGCCCCCCCCCAAGGGGAAGGCACTGAAGCTTTCTTT.

There are a few counts of this clone. The sample contains more than one DNA sequence encoding this CDR3. The genes are TRBV18 and TRBJ1-5; D possibly corresponds to TRBD1 (5 bases). Per the germline V gene, CDR1 is KGHSH and CDR2 is LQKENI. The CDR3 sequence is 13 residues long. Trimming left V 3 bases short and J 4 bases short, with 7 bases between. Written as DNA, the CDR3 is TGTGCCAGCTCACCCGAGGGGAATCAGCCCCAGCATTTT. It translates to CASSPEGNQPQHF.

CDR3 residues: CASSPREFYEQYF. CDR3 in DNA: TGTGCCAGCTCACCACGGGAGTTCTACGAGCAGTACTTC. The V and J genes are TRBV18 and TRBJ2-7; D possibly corresponds to TRBD2 (5 bases). The V gene lost 1 base and the J gene lost 3 bases, with 7 bases spanning the gap. Germline values: CDR1 KGHSH, CDR2 LQKENI. The CDR3 is made up of 13 amino acids.